Sequencing of this T cell receptor (beta chain) was carried out in a study of cytomegalovirus exposure and HLA in healthy donors. Study findings and constraints: The authors confirmed in vitro that three CMV-associated chains were specific for CMV antigens. CMV serostatus alone was available as immune exposure information. It was assumed in the presence/absence analyses that sequencing depth was roughly uniform across donors.

Unmatched junction bases numbered 5, after V lost 5 bases and J lost 4 bases. This CDR3 comprises 14 residues. Germline V gives CDR1 LNHDA, CDR2 SQIVND (reference sequence). The PCR had 60 Vbeta and 13 Jbeta primers. Measured with immunoSEQ multiplex PCR; TCRdb has only the in-frame clones, and not every one. The sample carries about 180,000 clones, approximately 72% recorded once. Worth noting for this clone: The antigen is undetermined.

Material for sequencing was PBMCs. This receptor was taken from a human donor in good health. This chain connects TRBV19 to TRBJ1-1; 9 bases match TRBD1. CDR3 residues: CASSLRTGATEAFF. The CDR3 DNA reads TGTGCCAGTAGTTTAAGGACAGGGGCCACTGAAGCTTTCTTT.